A selection of T cell receptor beta chains follows, all from one sample in a study of identical twins. TCRdb used MiXCR to reprocess the 5' RACE reads, holding one entry per CDR3 protein. The sample shows about 240,000 distinct CDR3 sequences, 10% to 15% of them seen only once. The sample also formed part of further work on yellow fever vaccine responses in identical twins.

Sequencing was done on a sample of memory (CD45RO+) T cells sorted from blood. The receptors shown here come from a woman younger than 30 in good health. Each CDR3 is given with its conserved first and last residue. D genes are given only for firm matches. Clone size is stated in some rows and not others, as once, few, many or a class when expanded.

D gene	J gene	V gene	clone size	CDR3 DNA	CDR3 protein
.	TRBJ1-2	TRBV5-4	.	TGTGCCAGCAGCTTGGAACAGGGCCGGGGCTACACCTTC	CASSLEQGRGYTF
.	TRBJ2-1	TRBV20-1	.	TGCAGTGCTAGGAACAGGGTCCCCTACAATGAGCAGTTCTTC	CSARNRVPYNEQFF
TRBD1	TRBJ2-2	TRBV5-1	many	TGCGCCAGCAGCTCCTCCCTGACAGGGACGGGGTTCGGGACCGGGGAGCTGTTTTTT	CASSSSLTGTGFGTGELFF
TRBD1	TRBJ1-2	TRBV2	.	TGTGCCAGCAGGGGACAGGGGACAACCAACTATGGCTACACCTTC	CASRGQGTTNYGYTF
.	TRBJ2-7	TRBV20-1	few	TGCAGTGCCACCGCGCGGGGCAAACCCTACGAGCAGTACTTC	CSATARGKPYEQYF
TRBD1	TRBJ2-5	TRBV29-1	many	TGCAGCGCCGCTCCCACGACAGGGATCGGAGAGACCCAGTACTTC	CSAAPTTGIGETQYF
.	TRBJ2-2	TRBV12-3/TRBV12-4	many	TGTGCCAGCAGTTTAGAGTTGGAGGGTGACGGGGAGCTGTTTTTT	CASSLELEGDGELFF
.	TRBJ2-5	TRBV6-1	.	TGTGCCAGCAGTTTTTATCAAGAGACCCAGTACTTC	CASSFYQETQYF
TRBD2	TRBJ2-3	TRBV2	few	TGTGCCAGCAGACCAGCGGGAGGTAGCACAGATACGCAGTATTTT	CASRPAGGSTDTQYF
TRBD2	TRBJ2-2	TRBV5-1	many	TGCGCCAGCACCGGACTAGCGACTCCGGGGGGGGAGCTGTTTTTT	CASTGLATPGGELFF
.	TRBJ2-2	TRBV20-1	few	TGCAGTGCACGACTCCCTCCTGGGGAGCTGTTTTTT	CSARLPPGELFF
.	TRBJ2-1	TRBV7-7	.	TGTGCTAGCAGCTTAGTTGGGACAACCAAATACAATGAGCAGTTCTTC	CASSLVGTTKYNEQFF
TRBD1	TRBJ2-3	TRBV29-1	many	TGCAGCGTAGAATCCGGGACAGAGGCAGATACGCAGTATTTT	CSVESGTEADTQYF
TRBD2	TRBJ2-3	TRBV9	.	TGTGCCAGCAGCGTAGCCGGGGGGGCATCAGATACGCAGTATTTT	CASSVAGGASDTQYF
.	TRBJ2-2	TRBV11-3	.	TGTGCCAGCAGCAGGGGGAGACAGGACGGGGAGCTGTTTTTT	CASSRGRQDGELFF
TRBD1	TRBJ1-5	TRBV12-3/TRBV12-4	few	TGTGCCAGCAGTTCCCAGGGGGCGAGCAATCAGCCCCAGCATTTT	CASSSQGASNQPQHF
.	TRBJ2-5	TRBV20-1	few	TGCAGTGCTAGAGCGGGAGATGCAGGAGAGACCCAGTACTTC	CSARAGDAGETQYF
.	TRBJ1-3	TRBV7-8	.	TGTGCCAGCAGACTCACGGGGGCTTCTGGAAACACCATATATTTT	CASRLTGASGNTIYF
TRBD1	TRBJ2-1	TRBV11-3	many	TGTGCCAGCAGCTTAGTTCAGGGGGCGTACAATGAGCAGTTCTTC	CASSLVQGAYNEQFF
.	TRBJ2-7	TRBV7-8	many	TGTGCCAGCAGCTTAAGGCGCGGCAGCTCCTACGAGCAGTACTTC	CASSLRRGSSYEQYF
TRBD1	TRBJ1-2	TRBV7-2	few	TGTGCCAGCGCAGGAGGACAGGCACAAGCTAACTATGGCTACACCTTC	CASAGGQAQANYGYTF
TRBD1	TRBJ2-7	TRBV5-1	.	TGCGCCAGCAGCCTACAGGGGACAGGGGCCTACGAGCAGTACTTC	CASSLQGTGAYEQYF
TRBD1	TRBJ2-5	TRBV5-1	.	TGCGCCAGCAGGGCCCGGGGACAGGGGGAAGAGACCCAGTACTTC	CASRARGQGEETQYF
TRBD1	TRBJ2-7	TRBV29-1	.	TGCAGCGTTGAAGAGCGGTTCAGTAGGGACAGGGGGATTTTATCCTACGAGCAGTACTTC	CSVEERFSRDRGILSYEQYF
.	TRBJ1-1	TRBV4-2	many	TGTGCCAGCAGCCAAGAATCCACTGAAGCTTTCTTT	CASSQESTEAFF
.	TRBJ2-2	TRBV4-3	many	TGCGCCAGCAGCCAAGACAGGGCGAACACCGGGGAGCTGTTTTTT	CASSQDRANTGELFF
TRBD1	TRBJ2-2	TRBV12-3/TRBV12-4	.	TGTGCCAGCAAAGGTCATACAGGGGGCCGCGGGGAGCTGTTTTTT	CASKGHTGGRGELFF
.	TRBJ2-2	TRBV18	few	TGTGCCAGCTCACCTCTCCGGGCCGCGAACACCGGGGAGCTGTTTTTT	CASSPLRAANTGELFF
TRBD2	TRBJ2-3	TRBV2	.	TGTGCCAGCAGTGAACGCGGGGGGGCCACAGATACGCAGTATTTT	CASSERGGATDTQYF
TRBD2	TRBJ2-2	TRBV28	few	TGTGCCAGCAGTTCGCTCGGGACTAGCGGGACCGGGGAGCTGTTTTTT	CASSSLGTSGTGELFF
.	TRBJ2-7	TRBV3-1	.	TGTGCCAGCAGCCATTGGGGTGAATCCGGCGAGCAGTACTTC	CASSHWGESGEQYF
TRBD1	TRBJ2-1	TRBV11-1	many	TGTGCCAGTTCCGCCGGGACAGGGATCTACAATGAGCAGTTCTTC	CASSAGTGIYNEQFF
TRBD2	TRBJ2-3	TRBV28	few	TGTGCCAGCAGTTTGGGACTAGCGGGGGGGCTCGGCACAGATACGCAGTATTTT	CASSLGLAGGLGTDTQYF
TRBD2	TRBJ2-4	TRBV11-2	many	TGTGCCAGCAGCTTAGGCGTGACTAGCGGTAGAGAGGCCAAAAACATTCAGTACTTC	CASSLGVTSGREAKNIQYF
TRBD1	TRBJ1-1	TRBV28	many	TGTGCCAGCCGGGACAGGGTTGACACTGAAGCTTTCTTT	CASRDRVDTEAFF
TRBD1	TRBJ2-7	TRBV28	many	TGTGTATGGGACAGGGGGGCGTACGAGCAGTACTTC	CVWDRGAYEQYF
.	TRBJ2-2	TRBV4-3	.	TGCGCCAGCAGCCAAGGATTGGGACCCCGCGAGCTGTTTTTT	CASSQGLGPRELFF
TRBD1	TRBJ2-3	TRBV6-4	.	TGTGCCAGCAGTGACTCTACAGGGGAGACAGATACGCAGTATTTT	CASSDSTGETDTQYF
.	TRBJ2-1	TRBV7-9	few	TGTGCCAGCAGCTTATTTGATATAGATGAGCAGTTCTTC	CASSLFDIDEQFF
TRBD2	TRBJ2-3	TRBV7-9	.	TGTGCCAGCAGCCTGGGACTAGCGGCCACAGATACGCAGTATTTT	CASSLGLAATDTQYF
.	TRBJ2-4	TRBV7-8	.	TGTGCCAGCAGCTTAGAGGGGTCCAAAAACATTCAGTACTTC	CASSLEGSKNIQYF
.	TRBJ2-7	TRBV4-3	many	TGCGCCAGCAGCCAAGATAGACGGGGTCACTACGAGCAGTACTTC	CASSQDRRGHYEQYF
.	TRBJ2-5	TRBV5-1	many	TGCGCCAGCAGCTTGGTGGGCACCAACTACCAAGAGACCCAGTACTTC	CASSLVGTNYQETQYF
TRBD2	TRBJ2-3	TRBV10-3	few	TGTGCCACCTCGGGACTAGCGGCCACAGATACGCAGTATTTT	CATSGLAATDTQYF
.	TRBJ1-5	TRBV24-1	.	TGTGCCACTCAAGGGAGCGGGGTTTATCAGCCCCAGCATTTT	CATQGSGVYQPQHF
.	TRBJ2-3	TRBV7-2	many	TGTGCCAGCAGCCCACAGGGCGGACTCACAGATACGCAGTATTTT	CASSPQGGLTDTQYF
TRBD2	TRBJ2-5	TRBV2	.	TGTGCCAGCAGTGACCTCACTGTAGCGGGAGGGGGAGCGGAGACCCAGTACTTC	CASSDLTVAGGGAETQYF
TRBD1	TRBJ1-4	TRBV2	many	TGTGCCAGCAGCCCCCGACAGGGCTTAAATGAAAAACTGTTTTTT	CASSPRQGLNEKLFF
.	TRBJ2-1	TRBV7-8	few	TGTGCCAGCAGCTTTCGAGGGAATCATGAGCAGTTCTTC	CASSFRGNHEQFF
.	TRBJ2-7	TRBV10-3	many	TGTGCCATCAGTGAGACCTACGAGCAGTACTTC	CAISETYEQYF
.	TRBJ2-1	TRBV7-2	.	TGTGCCAGCAGCTTAGCGGGAGGGGGTTCCAATGAGCAGTTCTTC	CASSLAGGGSNEQFF
.	TRBJ2-7	TRBV4-3	many	TGCGCCAGCAGCCAAGCCGCCGGAGGATTCGAGCAGTACTTC	CASSQAAGGFEQYF
TRBD1	TRBJ2-1	TRBV2	once	TGTGCCAGCAGTTCGGGCAGGGGGCGAGATGAGCAGTTCTTC	CASSSGRGRDEQFF
.	TRBJ2-1	TRBV7-2	.	TGTGCCAGCAGGAGGTCTAGGAATGAGCAGTTCTTC	CASRRSRNEQFF
TRBD1	TRBJ2-5	TRBV5-1	.	TGCGCCAGCAGGAGGGACAGGGGGCTTAGAGAGACCCAGTACTTC	CASRRDRGLRETQYF
.	TRBJ2-3	TRBV5-4	few	TGTGCCAGCAGCTTGTCAGGGAGAACAGATACGCAGTATTTT	CASSLSGRTDTQYF
TRBD1	TRBJ1-1	TRBV7-2	.	TGTGCCAGCAGCAAACTGACAGGGGGCGCGTCTGAAGCTTTCTTT	CASSKLTGGASEAFF
.	TRBJ2-5	TRBV7-7	.	TGTGCTAGCAGCTTAGCGGTCGGGGGGCCTCAAGAGACCCAGTACTTC	CASSLAVGGPQETQYF
.	TRBJ2-5	TRBV18	.	TGTGCCAGCTCACTAAGCGGTGCTTCGGAGACCCAGTACTTC	CASSLSGASETQYF